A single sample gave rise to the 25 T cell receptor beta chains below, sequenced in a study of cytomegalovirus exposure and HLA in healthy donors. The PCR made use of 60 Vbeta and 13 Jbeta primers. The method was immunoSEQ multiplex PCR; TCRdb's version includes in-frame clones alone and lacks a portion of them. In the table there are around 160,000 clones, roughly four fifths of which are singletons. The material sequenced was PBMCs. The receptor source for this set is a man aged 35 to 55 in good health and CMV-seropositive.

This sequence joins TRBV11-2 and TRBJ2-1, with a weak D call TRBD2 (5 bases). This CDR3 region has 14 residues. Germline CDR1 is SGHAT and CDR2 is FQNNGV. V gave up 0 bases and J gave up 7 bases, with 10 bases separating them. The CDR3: CASSLEFSGNEQFF. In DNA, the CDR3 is TGTGCCAGCAGCTTAGAATTTTCGGGGAATGAGCAGTTCTTC.

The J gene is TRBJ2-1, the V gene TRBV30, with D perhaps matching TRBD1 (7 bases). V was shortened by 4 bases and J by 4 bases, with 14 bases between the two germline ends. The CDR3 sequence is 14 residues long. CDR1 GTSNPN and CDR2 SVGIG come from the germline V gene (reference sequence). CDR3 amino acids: CAWMEGAEYNEQFF. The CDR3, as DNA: TGTGCCTGGATGGAGGGGGCAGAATACAATGAGCAGTTCTTC.

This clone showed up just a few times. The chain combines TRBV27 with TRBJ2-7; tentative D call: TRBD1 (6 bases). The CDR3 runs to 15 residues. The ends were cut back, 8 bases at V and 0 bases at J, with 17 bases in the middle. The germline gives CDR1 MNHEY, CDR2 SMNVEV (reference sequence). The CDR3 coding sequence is TGTGCCAGCCGCAGACAGGCGCCGGGCTCCTACGAGCAGTACTTC. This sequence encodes CASRRQAPGSYEQYF.

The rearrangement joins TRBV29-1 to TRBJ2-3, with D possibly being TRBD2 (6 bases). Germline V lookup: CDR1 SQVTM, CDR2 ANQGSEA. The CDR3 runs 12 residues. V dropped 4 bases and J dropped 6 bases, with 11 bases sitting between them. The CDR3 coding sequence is TGCAGCGTTGTAGCGGCGGACGATACGCAGTATTTT. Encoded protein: CSVVAADDTQYF.

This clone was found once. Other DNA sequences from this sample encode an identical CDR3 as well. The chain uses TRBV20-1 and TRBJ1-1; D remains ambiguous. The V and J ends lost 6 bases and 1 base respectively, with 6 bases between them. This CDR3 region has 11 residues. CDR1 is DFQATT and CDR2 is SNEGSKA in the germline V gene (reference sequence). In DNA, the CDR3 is TGCAGTGCCAGGCAGAACACTGAAGCTTTCTTT. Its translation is CSARQNTEAFF.

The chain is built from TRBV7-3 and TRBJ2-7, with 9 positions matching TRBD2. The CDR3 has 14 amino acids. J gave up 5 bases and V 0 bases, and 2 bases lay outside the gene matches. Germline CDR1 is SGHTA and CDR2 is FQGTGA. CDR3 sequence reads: CASSLTSGSHEQYF. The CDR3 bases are TGTGCCAGCAGCTTAACTAGCGGGAGCCACGAGCAGTACTTC.

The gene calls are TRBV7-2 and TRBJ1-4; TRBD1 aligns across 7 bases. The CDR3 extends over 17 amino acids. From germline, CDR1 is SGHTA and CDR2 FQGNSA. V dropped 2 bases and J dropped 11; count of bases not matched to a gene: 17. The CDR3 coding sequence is TGTGCCAGCAGCTTATACGGCTTGGTAGGGGGCTCTGGGAAACTGTTTTTT. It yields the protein CASSLYGLVGGSGKLFF.

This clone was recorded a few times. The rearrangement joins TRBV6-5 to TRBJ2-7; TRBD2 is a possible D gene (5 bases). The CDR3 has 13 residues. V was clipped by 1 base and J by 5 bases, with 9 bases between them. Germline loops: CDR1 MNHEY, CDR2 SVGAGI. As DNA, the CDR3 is TGTGCCAGCAGTTACTTGATCGGGGACGAGCAGTACTTC. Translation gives CASSYLIGDEQYF.

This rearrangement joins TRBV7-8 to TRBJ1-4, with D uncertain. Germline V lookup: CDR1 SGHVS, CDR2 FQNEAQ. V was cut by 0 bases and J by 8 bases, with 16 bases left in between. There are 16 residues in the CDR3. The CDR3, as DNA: TGTGCCAGCAGCTTAGCGCCCTCGTCCTTCGAGGAAAAACTGTTTTTT. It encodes CASSLAPSSFEEKLFF.

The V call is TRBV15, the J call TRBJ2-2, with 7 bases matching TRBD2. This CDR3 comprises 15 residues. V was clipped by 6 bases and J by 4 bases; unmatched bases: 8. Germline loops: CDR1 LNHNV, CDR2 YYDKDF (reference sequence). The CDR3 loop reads CATRREGKGTGELFF. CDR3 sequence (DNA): TGTGCCACCAGGAGGGAGGGAAAGGGCACCGGGGAGCTGTTTTTT.

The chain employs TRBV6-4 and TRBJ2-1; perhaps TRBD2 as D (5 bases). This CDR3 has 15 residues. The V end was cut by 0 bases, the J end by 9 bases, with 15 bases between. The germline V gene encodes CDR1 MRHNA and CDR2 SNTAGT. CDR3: CASSDSSESTTEQFF. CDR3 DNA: TGTGCCAGCAGTGACTCTAGCGAATCTACAACTGAGCAGTTCTTC.

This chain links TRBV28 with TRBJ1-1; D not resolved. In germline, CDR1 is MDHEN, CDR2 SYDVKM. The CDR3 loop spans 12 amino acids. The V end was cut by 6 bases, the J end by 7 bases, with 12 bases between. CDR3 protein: CASRRSGDEAFF. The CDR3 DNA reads TGTGCCAGCAGACGCTCAGGCGATGAAGCTTTCTTT.

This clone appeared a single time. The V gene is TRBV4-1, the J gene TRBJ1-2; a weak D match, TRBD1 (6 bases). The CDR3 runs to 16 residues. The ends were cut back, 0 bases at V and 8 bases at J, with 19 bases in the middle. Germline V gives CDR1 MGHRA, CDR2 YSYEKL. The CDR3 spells CASSQEGGGMRDGYTF. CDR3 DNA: TGCGCCAGCAGCCAAGAGGGAGGGGGGATGAGGGACGGCTACACCTTC.

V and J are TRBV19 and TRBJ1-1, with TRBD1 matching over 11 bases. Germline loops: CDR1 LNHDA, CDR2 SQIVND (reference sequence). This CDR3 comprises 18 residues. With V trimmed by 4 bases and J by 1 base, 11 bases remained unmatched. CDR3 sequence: CASSTPWTGGSENTEAFF. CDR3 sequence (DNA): TGTGCCAGTAGTACGCCTTGGACAGGGGGCTCTGAGAACACTGAAGCTTTCTTT. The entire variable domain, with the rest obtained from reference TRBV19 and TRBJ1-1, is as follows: DGGITQSPKYLFRKEGQNVTLSCEQNLNHDAMYWYRQDPGQGLRLIYYSQIVNDFQKGDIAEGYSVSREKKESFPLTVTSAQKNPTAFYLCASSTPWTGGSENTEAFFGQGTRLTVV.

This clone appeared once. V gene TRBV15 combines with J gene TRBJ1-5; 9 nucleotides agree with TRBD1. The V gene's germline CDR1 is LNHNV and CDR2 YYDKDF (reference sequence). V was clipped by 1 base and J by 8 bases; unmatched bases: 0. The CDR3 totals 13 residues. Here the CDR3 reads CATSRGQGEPQHF. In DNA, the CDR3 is TGTGCCACCAGCAGAGGACAGGGGGAGCCCCAGCATTTT.

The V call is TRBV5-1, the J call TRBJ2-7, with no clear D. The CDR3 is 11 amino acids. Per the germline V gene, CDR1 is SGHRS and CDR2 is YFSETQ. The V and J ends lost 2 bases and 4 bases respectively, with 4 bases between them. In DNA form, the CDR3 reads TGCGCCAGCAGCTTCGGTTACGAGCAGTACTTC. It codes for CASSFGYEQYF.

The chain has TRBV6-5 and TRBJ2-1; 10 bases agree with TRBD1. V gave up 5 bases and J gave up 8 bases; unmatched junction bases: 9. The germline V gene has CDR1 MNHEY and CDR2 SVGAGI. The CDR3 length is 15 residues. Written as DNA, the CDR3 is TGTGCCAGCAGTACCGGGACAGGGGCGCCCGATGAGCAGTTCTTC. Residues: CASSTGTGAPDEQFF.

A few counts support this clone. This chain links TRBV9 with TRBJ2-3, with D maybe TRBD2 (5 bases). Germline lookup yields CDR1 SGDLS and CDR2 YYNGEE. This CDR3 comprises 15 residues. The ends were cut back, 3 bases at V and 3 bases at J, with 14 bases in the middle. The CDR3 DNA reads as TGTGCCAGCAGCGAGCCCCCGGGAATGACAGATACGCAGTATTTT. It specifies CASSEPPGMTDTQYF.

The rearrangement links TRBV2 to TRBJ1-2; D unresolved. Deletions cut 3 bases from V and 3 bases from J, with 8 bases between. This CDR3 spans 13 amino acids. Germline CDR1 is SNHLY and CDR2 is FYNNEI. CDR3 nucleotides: TGTGCCAGCAGTGAGAGGAGGGACTATGGCTACACCTTC. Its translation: CASSERRDYGYTF.

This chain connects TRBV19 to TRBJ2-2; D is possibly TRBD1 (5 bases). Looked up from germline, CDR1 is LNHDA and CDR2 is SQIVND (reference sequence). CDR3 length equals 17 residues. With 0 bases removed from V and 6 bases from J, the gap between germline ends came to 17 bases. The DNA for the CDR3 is TGTGCCAGTAGTATAGATCCGGCAGGTCCCAGGGCCGGGGAGCTGTTTTTT. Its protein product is CASSIDPAGPRAGELFF.

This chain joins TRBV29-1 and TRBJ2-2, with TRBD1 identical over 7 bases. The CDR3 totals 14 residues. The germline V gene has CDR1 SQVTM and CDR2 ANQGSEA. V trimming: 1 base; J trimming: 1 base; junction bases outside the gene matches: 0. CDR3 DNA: TGCAGCGTTGAAGGGACAGGGAACACCGGGGAGCTGTTTTTT. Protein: CSVEGTGNTGELFF.

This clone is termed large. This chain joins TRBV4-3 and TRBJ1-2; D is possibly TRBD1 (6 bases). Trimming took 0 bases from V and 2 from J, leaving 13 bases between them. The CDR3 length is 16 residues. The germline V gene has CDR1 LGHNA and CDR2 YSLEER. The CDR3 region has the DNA TGCGCCAGCAGCCAAGACGGAACAGGGATCAACTATGGCTACACCTTC. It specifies CASSQDGTGINYGYTF.

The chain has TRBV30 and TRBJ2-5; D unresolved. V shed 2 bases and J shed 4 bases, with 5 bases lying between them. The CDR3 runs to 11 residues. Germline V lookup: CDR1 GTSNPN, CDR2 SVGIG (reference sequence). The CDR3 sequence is CAWSNRETQYF. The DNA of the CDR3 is TGTGCCTGGAGTAATAGAGAGACCCAGTACTTC. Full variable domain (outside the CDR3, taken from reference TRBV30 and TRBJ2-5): SQTIHQWPATLVQPVGSPLSLECTVEGTSNPNLYWYRQAAGRGLQLLFYSVGIGQISSEVPQNLSASRPQDRQFILSSKKLLLSDSGFYLCAWSNRETQYFGPGTRLLVL.

For the CDR3, the DNA is TGTGCCTGGAGTGTTCCAGGGTACGAGCAGTACTTC. It specifies CAWSVPGYEQYF. V usage is TRBV30 and J usage is TRBJ2-7, with a tentative D call TRBD1 (5 bases). Germline V gene lookup returns CDR1 GTSNPN and CDR2 SVGIG (reference sequence). V was cut by 0 bases and J by 4 bases, with 7 bases left in between. This CDR3 has 12 residues.

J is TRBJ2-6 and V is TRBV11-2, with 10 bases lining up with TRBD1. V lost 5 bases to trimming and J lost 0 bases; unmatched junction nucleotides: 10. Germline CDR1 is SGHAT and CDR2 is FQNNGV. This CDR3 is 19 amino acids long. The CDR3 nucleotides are TGTGCCAGCAGCCGCTGGACAGGGGGACAATCCTCTGGGGCCAACGTCCTGACTTTC. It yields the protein CASSRWTGGQSSGANVLTF.